Listed below are T cell receptor beta chains from one sample, sequenced in a study of T-cell memory formation after mild COVID-19. Each CDR3 protein gets one entry after TCRdb re-called the 5' RACE reads with MiXCR. The table lists 29,000 or so distinct CDR3 sequences, 10% to 15% of them singletons, with about 15% in the top ten. What was sequenced was PBMCs or a T cell subset sorted from them (not recorded which). The receptors here all came from an adult woman who had mild COVID-19 (a few samples of this study predate the infection). Cell type and time point are not known. CDR3s include the opening cysteine and the closing phenylalanine or tryptophan. The D gene is left open where the match is weak. For some rows the clone size is stated as once, few or many, or as a class when expanded; others skip it.

D: TRBD2
size: NA
J: TRBJ2-5
V: TRBV4-1
DNA: TGCGCCAGCAGTATTGGCTCCCGGGGGGGTCAAGAGACCCAGTACTTC
CDR3: CASSIGSRGGQETQYF

D: NA
size: many
J: TRBJ2-1
V: TRBV2
DNA: TGTGCCAGCAGTGAATTAAGGGGCGAAGGAAATGAGCAGTTCTTC
CDR3: CASSELRGEGNEQFF

D: TRBD2
size: many
J: TRBJ2-3
V: TRBV7-6
DNA: TGTGCCAGCAGCTTTAGCGGGGAAACAGATACGCAGTATTTT
CDR3: CASSFSGETDTQYF

D: NA
size: many
J: TRBJ2-2
V: TRBV9
DNA: TGTGCCAGCAGCCTCCAAGATTGGGGGAGGTGGACCGGGGAGCTGTTTTTT
CDR3: CASSLQDWGRWTGELFF

D: TRBD2
size: many
J: TRBJ2-1
V: TRBV14
DNA: TGTGCCAGCAGCCTGTTAGCGGGAGTCCACAATGAGCAGTTCTTC
CDR3: CASSLLAGVHNEQFF

D: NA
size: many
J: TRBJ1-1
V: TRBV18
DNA: TGTGCCAGCTCACCAAAACACGGCACAAACACTGAAGCTTTCTTT
CDR3: CASSPKHGTNTEAFF

D: NA
size: many
J: TRBJ2-5
V: TRBV7-9
DNA: TGTGCCAGCTCTCAAGAGACCCAGTACTTC
CDR3: CASSQETQYF

D: TRBD2
size: many
J: TRBJ2-1
V: TRBV4-1
DNA: TGCGCCAGCAGCTCAGGGACTACCTACAATGAGCAGTTCTTC
CDR3: CASSSGTTYNEQFF

D: NA
size: many
J: TRBJ1-5
V: TRBV18
DNA: TGTGCCAGCTCACCAGTTTTTTCGGGGGCAGGGAGCAATCAGCCCCAGCATTTT
CDR3: CASSPVFSGAGSNQPQHF

D: NA
size: many
J: TRBJ2-7
V: TRBV7-9
DNA: TGTGCCAGCAGCCAATCAGGGATCGAGCAGTACTTC
CDR3: CASSQSGIEQYF

D: NA
size: many
J: TRBJ1-5
V: TRBV6-2/TRBV6-3
DNA: TGTGCCAGCAGAACGAAGGGGAACAATCAGCCCCAGCATTTT
CDR3: CASRTKGNNQPQHF

D: NA
size: many
J: TRBJ2-3
V: TRBV7-9
DNA: TGTGCCAGCAGCCTAGGGCTGAGGGCGGACACAGATACGCAGTATTTT
CDR3: CASSLGLRADTDTQYF

D: TRBD1
size: many
J: TRBJ2-2
V: TRBV12-5
DNA: TGTGCTAGTGGTTTGCGGACAGGGCATGTTACCGGGGAGCTGTTTTTT
CDR3: CASGLRTGHVTGELFF

D: TRBD1
size: many
J: TRBJ2-1
V: TRBV25-1
DNA: TGTGCCAGCAGCGCAGGGACAGGGGGAAAGAGCTCCTACAATGAGCAGTTCTTC
CDR3: CASSAGTGGKSSYNEQFF

D: NA
size: NA
J: TRBJ2-1
V: TRBV7-6
DNA: TGTGCCAGCAGCTCTCGTATGAATGAGCAGTTCTTC
CDR3: CASSSRMNEQFF

D: TRBD1
size: many
J: TRBJ1-3
V: TRBV3-1
DNA: TGTGCCAGCAGCCATTCCGGGACAGGGCTCTCTGGAAACACCATATATTTT
CDR3: CASSHSGTGLSGNTIYF

D: TRBD1
size: many
J: TRBJ1-1
V: TRBV7-9
DNA: TGTGCCAGCAGCTTTTGGACAGGGGACACTGAAGCTTTCTTT
CDR3: CASSFWTGDTEAFF